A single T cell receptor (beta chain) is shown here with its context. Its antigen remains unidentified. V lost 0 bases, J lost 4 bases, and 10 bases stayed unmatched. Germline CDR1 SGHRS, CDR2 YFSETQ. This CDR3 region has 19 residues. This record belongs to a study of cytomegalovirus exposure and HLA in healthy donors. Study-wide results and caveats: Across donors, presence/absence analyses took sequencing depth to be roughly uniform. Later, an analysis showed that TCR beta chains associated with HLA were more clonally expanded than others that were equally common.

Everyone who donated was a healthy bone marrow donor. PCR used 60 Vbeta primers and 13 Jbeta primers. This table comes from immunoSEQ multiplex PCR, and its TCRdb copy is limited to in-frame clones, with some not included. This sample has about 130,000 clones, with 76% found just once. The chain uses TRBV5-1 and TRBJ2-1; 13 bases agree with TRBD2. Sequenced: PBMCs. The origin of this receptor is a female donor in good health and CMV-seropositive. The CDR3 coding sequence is TGCGCCAGCAGCTTGGGCAGACTAGCGGGAGGTATGTCTTACAATGAGCAGTTCTTC. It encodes CASSLGRLAGGMSYNEQFF.